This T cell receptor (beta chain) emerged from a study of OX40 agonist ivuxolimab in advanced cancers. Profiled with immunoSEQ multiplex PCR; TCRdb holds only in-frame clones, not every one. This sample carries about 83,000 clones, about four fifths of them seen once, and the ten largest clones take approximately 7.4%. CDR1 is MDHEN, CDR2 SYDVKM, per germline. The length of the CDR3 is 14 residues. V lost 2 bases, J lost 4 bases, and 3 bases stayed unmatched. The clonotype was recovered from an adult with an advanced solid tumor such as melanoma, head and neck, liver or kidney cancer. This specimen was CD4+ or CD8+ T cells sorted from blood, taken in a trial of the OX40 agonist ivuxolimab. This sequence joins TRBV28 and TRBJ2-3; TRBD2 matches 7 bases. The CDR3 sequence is CASSLEGGADTQYF. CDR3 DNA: TGTGCCAGCAGTTTAGAGGGAGGGGCAGATACGCAGTATTTT.